One sample yielded the 5 T cell receptor beta chains listed below, sequenced in a study of blood T cell repertoires in COVID-19. Some clones are missing from TCRdb's copy, which holds only in-frame ones; the method was immunoSEQ multiplex PCR. Of 150,000 to 200,000 clones detected, 70% to 80% appear once; the ten largest clones hold roughly 8.7%. Sequences were obtained from peripheral blood. The receptors were gathered from a woman aged 50 to 60 with active or convalescent COVID-19.

The sample holds one count of this clone. The rearrangement joins TRBV18 to TRBJ1-2; 7 nucleotides line up with TRBD1. CDR3 length: 13 amino acids. Germline loops: CDR1 KGHSH, CDR2 LQKENI. Trimming took 3 bases from V and 7 from J; bases not matched to a gene: 5. CDR3 loop: CASSPEGAGGYTF. The CDR3 nucleotides read TGTGCCAGCTCACCGGAGGGGGCGGGTGGCTACACCTTC.

The V gene is TRBV28, the J gene TRBJ1-1; 7 bases agree with TRBD1. Germline-derived CDR1 and CDR2 are MDHEN and SYDVKM. V gave up 8 bases and J gave up 4 bases; unmatched junction bases: 4. There are 12 residues in the CDR3. The CDR3 reads CASGQGGTEAFF. DNA for the CDR3: TGTGCCAGCGGGCAGGGGGGCACTGAAGCTTTCTTT.

This clone came up many times. The V and J genes are TRBV4-1 and TRBJ1-2; D is uncertain. Trimming left V 4 bases short and J 14 bases short, with 29 bases between. Germline V CDR1 and CDR2: MGHRA, YSYEKL. The length of the CDR3 is 16 residues. The CDR3 bases are TGCGCCAGCAGCCCAAAGTCCGTCGTCCCTCGGGTCCGTACGACCTTC. Translation gives CASSPKSVVPRVRTTF.

The V and J genes are TRBV4-1 and TRBJ1-2; TRBD1 agrees at 7 bases. Germline assignment: CDR1 MGHRA and CDR2 YSYEKL. This CDR3 region has 16 residues. The junction had 8 bases not matched to a gene; V was cut back by 0 bases and J by 4 bases. The CDR3 DNA is TGCGCCAGCAGCCAAGATCCGGCAGGGGGAGCCTATGGCTACACCTTC. Translated: CASSQDPAGGAYGYTF.

This chain joins TRBV6-1 and TRBJ1-5; D is possibly TRBD1 (6 bases). Trimming left V 1 base short and J 9 bases short, with 13 bases between. CDR3 size: 14 residues. Germline CDR1 reads MNHNS; CDR2 reads SASEGT. For the CDR3, the DNA is TGTGCCAGCAGTGAAGGTGGGGGCCACGGGCCCCAGCATTTT. Translating it yields CASSEGGGHGPQHF.